This record looks at one T cell receptor (beta chain) sequence and its context. This entry is derived from a study of technical replicates of blood from a few donors. Germline CDR1 and CDR2: GTSNPN and SVGIG (reference sequence). With 3 bases clipped from V and 2 bases from J, the junction kept 7 bases outside the gene matches. The CDR3 extends over 15 amino acids. Using immunoSEQ multiplex PCR, the repertoire was profiled, and TCRdb retains in-frame clones only, with some absent. The repertoire has 85,000 to 95,000 clones, 90% to 97% of them found once; the top ten carry approximately 0.35%. Sequencing was performed on T cells isolated from PBMCs. This clonotype was obtained from a human donor in good health. V and J are TRBV30 and TRBJ1-3, with 7 positions matching TRBD1. The DNA of the CDR3 is TGTGCCTGGAGCGGTACAGGGGTCCCTGGAAACACCATATATTTT. Its protein is CAWSGTGVPGNTIYF.